This T cell receptor (beta chain) derives from a study of blood T cell repertoires in COVID-19. Study-level background: Spain, Italy and the United States supplied samples that represented acute and convalescent COVID-19.

The CDR3 totals 14 residues. Trimming took 3 bases from V and 7 from J; bases not matched to a gene: 8. Germline CDR1 is SNHLY and CDR2 is FYNNEI. Methods used by the authors: Amplification from reference gene primers served as the basis for estimated nucleated cell counts. Profiled with immunoSEQ multiplex PCR; TCRdb holds only in-frame clones, not every one. Clone size and the V and J calls come from that table; the DNA yielded D and trimming. The top ten hold roughly 6% of the sample, which has about 200,000 clones, about nine tenths seen once. This clone has a handful of counts. The gene calls are TRBV2 and TRBJ2-7; 8 bases map to TRBD1. Specimen: peripheral blood. The clonotype originates from a man between 60 and 75 years old who had recovered from COVID-19. The CDR3: CASSERQGAGEQYF. CDR3 in DNA: TGTGCCAGCAGTGAGCGCCAGGGGGCAGGAGAGCAGTACTTC.